The T cell receptor beta chain described here comes from a study of chemoradiotherapy in HPV16-positive cancers. Study-level background: A couple of HPV16-positive patients' cells yielded candidate HPV-specific clones and common motifs.

TCRdb's table, derived via immunoSEQ multiplex PCR, lists solely in-frame clones and lacks some. The sample lists roughly 34,000 clones, about 82% seen once, with less than 5% in the top ten. Repeated repertoire sampling spanned the course of chemoradiotherapy. Study-wide points: Non-HPV-specific T cells did not expand in tumors during treatment, whereas candidate HPV-specific clones and E7-related motifs did. The functional HPV-specific definition rests on just a couple of HPV16-positive patients.

Concerning this clone itself: Antigen specificity is unknown.

The TCR comes from a human donor with HPV-associated anogenital cancer. The starting material was blood, obtained from a patient who underwent chemoradiotherapy.

The CDR3: CASSLLNSGTGELFF. CDR3 in DNA: TGTGCCAGCAGCTTATTAAACTCGGGCACCGGGGAGCTGTTTTTT. This sequence joins TRBV7-6 and TRBJ2-2; no clear D gene. V was trimmed by 2 bases and J by 4 bases, leaving 11 bases between them. Germline-derived CDR1 and CDR2 are SGHVS and FNYEAQ. This CDR3 is built from 15 residues.